This T cell receptor beta chain was observed in a study of cytomegalovirus exposure and HLA in healthy donors. A single count supports this clone. CDR3 length: 18 amino acids. Germline V gene data show CDR1 as LNHDA and CDR2 as SQIVND (reference sequence). The trim removed 4 bases at V and 1 base at J, leaving 14 bases unmatched. PCR amplification relied on 60 Vbeta primers (plus 13 Jbeta primers). The protocol was immunoSEQ multiplex PCR, while the TCRdb copy is restricted to in-frame clones and leaves out a portion. The sample has approximately 150,000 clones; approximately 80% are singletons. Sequenced input: PBMCs. V and J are TRBV19 and TRBJ1-1; 8 positions match TRBD1. The receptor was isolated from a man aged 40-50 years in good health and CMV-seronegative. The CDR3 loop reads CASSTPDRGWTQNTEAFF. DNA of the CDR3: TGTGCCAGTAGTACCCCTGACAGGGGTTGGACTCAGAACACTGAAGCTTTCTTT.